The 24 T cell receptor beta chains below come from one sample, sequenced in a study of T cells in localized non-small cell lung cancer. Assay: immunoSEQ multiplex PCR; the TCRdb copy retains only in-frame clones and omits some. The sample lists about 62,000 clones, roughly four fifths occurring once. This specimen consisted of PBMCs, obtained before any cancer treatment. The receptors derive from a man between 40 and 70 years old with stage II lung adenocarcinoma.

The chain links TRBV7-9 to TRBJ2-4, with 7 positions matching TRBD1. The CDR3 is made up of 14 amino acids. CDR1 and CDR2 from the germline V gene are SEHNR and FQNEAQ (reference sequence). J was trimmed by 8 bases and V by 5 bases; bases with no gene match: 9. The CDR3 loop is CASSRGGGGDIQYF. In DNA, the CDR3 is TGTGCCAGCAGCCGAGGGGGCGGAGGTGACATTCAGTACTTC.

The chain recombines TRBV15 with TRBJ1-2; D not certain. Germline assignment: CDR1 LNHNV and CDR2 YYDKDF (reference sequence). Trimming removed 3 bases from V and 0 bases from J, with 11 bases in between. This CDR3 is 15 amino acids long. CDR3 loop: CATSRAPETNYGYTF. The CDR3 DNA reads TGTGCCACCAGCAGGGCTCCGGAAACTAACTATGGCTACACCTTC.

The chain couples TRBV11-2 to TRBJ1-2, with D tentatively TRBD1 (5 bases). V gave up 0 bases and J gave up 1 base, with 21 bases separating them. The germline gives CDR1 SGHAT, CDR2 FQNNGV. CDR3 size: 19 residues. CDR3 DNA sequence: TGTGCCAGCAGCTTAGAGAAAGAGCTGGGGACCACCCTTAACTATGGCTACACCTTC. Translating it yields CASSLEKELGTTLNYGYTF.

This chain connects TRBV2 to TRBJ2-6, with D maybe TRBD2 (6 bases). CDR1 SNHLY and CDR2 FYNNEI come from the germline V gene. The CDR3 length is 18 residues. V lost 6 bases to trimming and J lost 0 bases, with 18 bases between them. For the CDR3, the DNA is TGTGCCAGCAGATTCGGCGGGACCCTCGTCTCTGGGGCCAACGTCCTGACTTTC. It encodes CASRFGGTLVSGANVLTF.

The chain recombines TRBV6-5 with TRBJ2-2, with TRBD2 as a possible D gene (5 bases). Trimming shortened V by 7 bases and J by 9 bases, and 12 bases separated the two germline ends. Germline CDR1 reads MNHEY; CDR2 reads SVGAGI. The CDR3 sequence is 12 residues long. For the CDR3, the DNA is TGTGCCAGCACTGGGGAGAACTGGGAGCTGTTTTTT. As protein: CASTGENWELFF.

V gene TRBV6-1 combines with J gene TRBJ2-1, with D possibly matching TRBD2 (5 bases). The CDR3 is made up of 11 amino acids. Trimming took 10 bases from V and 3 from J, leaving 7 bases between them. CDR1 and CDR2 from the germline V gene are MNHNS and SASEGT. The CDR3 DNA sequence: TGTGCCACCCGGGACTACAATGAGCAGTTCTTC. It yields the protein CATRDYNEQFF.

V and J are TRBV13 and TRBJ2-1; 7 bases match TRBD1. The CDR3 spans 13 residues. CDR1 and CDR2 (germline): PRHDT, FYEKMQ (reference sequence). After removal of 4 bases from V and 7 bases from J, the junction contained 4 bases not matched to a gene. The DNA for the CDR3 is TGTGCCAGCAGCTCTCAGGGGGATAATGAGCAGTTCTTC. Protein: CASSSQGDNEQFF.

This clone was seen only a few times. This sequence joins TRBV7-6 and TRBJ2-1; D unresolved. The V gene's germline CDR1 is SGHVS and CDR2 FNYEAQ. With 1 base removed from V and 0 bases from J, the gap between germline ends came to 10 bases. The CDR3 length is 16 residues. The CDR3: CASSLEWVSSYNEQFF. DNA for the CDR3: TGTGCCAGCAGCTTAGAGTGGGTTAGCTCCTACAATGAGCAGTTCTTC.

The rearrangement links TRBV11-3 to TRBJ1-2; no clear D. Per germline, CDR1 SGHNT and CDR2 YENEEA. The CDR3 covers 13 residues. The V end was cut by 0 bases, the J end by 7 bases, with 9 bases between. Here the CDR3 DNA reads TGTGCCAGCAGCTTAGATCGACGGATTGGCTACACCTTC. Translated, it gives CASSLDRRIGYTF.

This clone came up once. The CDR3 DNA is TGTGCCATCAGTGAGAGAGAGGGAGGTCCATGGGGGGGCAATCAGCCCCAGCATTTT. As protein: CAISEREGGPWGGNQPQHF. The chain employs TRBV10-3 and TRBJ1-5; D is possibly TRBD1 (5 bases). The germline gives CDR1 ENHRY, CDR2 SYGVKD. V lost 2 bases and J lost 2, with 22 bases in between. This CDR3 region has 19 residues.

The chain carries TRBV27 and TRBJ2-4; D gene unclear. Germline CDR1 reads MNHEY; CDR2 reads SMNVEV (reference sequence). The CDR3 spans 13 residues. The ends were cut back, 6 bases at V and 0 bases at J, with 6 bases in the middle. CDR3 nucleotide sequence: TGTGCCAGCAGCGATCTAGCCAAAAACATTCAGTACTTC. It is translated as CASSDLAKNIQYF.

This clone was counted once. This rearrangement joins TRBV29-1 to TRBJ2-5; D unresolved. V gave up 8 bases and J gave up 0 bases, with 19 bases separating them. The CDR3 spans 15 residues. Germline V lookup: CDR1 SQVTM, CDR2 ANQGSEA. For the CDR3, the DNA is TGCAGCACCGCGGCGGTCTCCCGGGACCAAGAGACCCAGTACTTC. Translation gives CSTAAVSRDQETQYF.

This chain connects TRBV30 to TRBJ1-2; D not resolved. V lost 2 bases and J lost 4, with 17 bases in between. CDR3 length: 15 amino acids. CDR1 is GTSNPN, CDR2 SVGIG, per germline (reference sequence). The CDR3 is CAWSSRSDVTYGYTF. The CDR3 nucleotides read TGTGCCTGGAGTTCTCGCAGTGACGTTACCTATGGCTACACCTTC.

The genes are TRBV4-1 and TRBJ1-5; a weak D match, TRBD1 (6 bases). The CDR3 extends over 16 amino acids. Trimming shortened V by 1 base and J by 2 bases, and 12 bases separated the two germline ends. The V gene's germline CDR1 is MGHRA and CDR2 YSYEKL. The CDR3 DNA reads TGCGCCAGCAGCCAAGCTGGGACACCCGGCAATCAGCCCCAGCATTTT. This encodes CASSQAGTPGNQPQHF.

The V gene is TRBV9, the J gene TRBJ2-5; TRBD2 agrees at 9 bases. Trimming took 0 bases from V and 2 from J; bases not matched to a gene: 5. Germline V gene sequence: CDR1 SGDLS, CDR2 YYNGEE. The CDR3 is made up of 16 amino acids. The CDR3 sequence: CASSVAASGTQETQYF. The CDR3 nucleotides read TGTGCCAGCAGCGTAGCGGCTAGCGGGACACAAGAGACCCAGTACTTC.

This clone has only a few counts. Here the CDR3 DNA reads TGTGCCAGCAGTGTCCTCCCAACTCCGAGCAGTGAGACCCAGTACTTC. Translating gives CASSVLPTPSSETQYF. The J gene is TRBJ2-5, the V gene TRBV6-1; D not resolved. The V end lost 4 bases, the J end lost 5 bases, and 20 bases lay between the germline ends. Germline V lookup: CDR1 MNHNS, CDR2 SASEGT. The CDR3 runs to 16 residues.

The chain couples TRBV19 to TRBJ1-4, with TRBD1 matching over 9 bases. This CDR3 has 17 amino acids. The V segment lost 1 base and the J segment 8 bases; nucleotides outside the gene matches: 11. Germline CDR1 LNHDA, CDR2 SQIVND (reference sequence). CDR3 residues: CASSIAGKGTGNEKLFF. CDR3 nucleotide sequence: TGTGCCAGTAGTATAGCTGGTAAGGGGACAGGGAACGAAAAACTGTTTTTT.

The chain employs TRBV18 and TRBJ1-1; D is ambiguous. The CDR3 has 11 amino acids. The germline CDR1 and CDR2 sequences are KGHSH and LQKENI. V lost 6 bases to trimming and J lost 7 bases, with 9 bases between them. Here the CDR3 reads CASSRASEAFF. CDR3 nucleotide sequence: TGTGCCAGCTCCCGGGCCAGTGAAGCTTTCTTT.

The chain uses TRBV5-6 and TRBJ2-2; the match to TRBD1 covers 7 bases. CDR1 is SGHDT and CDR2 is YYEEEE in the germline V gene. V was clipped by 2 bases and J by 1 base; unmatched bases: 2. The CDR3 covers 15 residues. CDR3 nucleotides: TGTGCCAGCAGCTTATGGGACAGGAACACCGGGGAGCTGTTTTTT. Protein product: CASSLWDRNTGELFF.

A remark on this clone: One junction end disagrees with the germline gene, perhaps due to a read error. This rearrangement joins TRBV7-7 to TRBJ2-5, with unresolved D. Germline loops: CDR1 SSHAT, CDR2 FNYEAQ (reference sequence). The CDR3 runs to 14 residues. The DNA for the CDR3 is TGTGCTAGCAGCTTGGGCTACATTCAAGAGACCCAGTACTTC. Translation: CASSLGYIQETQYF.

V is TRBV11-3 and J is TRBJ2-7; 8 positions match TRBD2. Germline trimming cut 5 bases from V and 4 bases from J; bases unmatched to any gene: 10. This CDR3 comprises 15 residues. CDR1 and CDR2 (germline): SGHNT, YENEEA. The chain's CDR3 is CASSPDSGTFYEQYF. The CDR3 DNA follows: TGTGCCAGCAGCCCAGATAGCGGGACCTTTTACGAGCAGTACTTC.

The rearrangement joins TRBV30 to TRBJ2-3; TRBD1 matches 8 bases. CDR1 GTSNPN and CDR2 SVGIG come from the germline V gene (reference sequence). The CDR3 length is 16 residues. Trimming took 3 bases from V and 1 from J; bases not matched to a gene: 9. DNA of the CDR3: TGTGCCTGGAGGCGACAGGGGATGGGGGGCACAGATACGCAGTATTTT. Its protein product is CAWRRQGMGGTDTQYF.

The chain is built from TRBV4-3 and TRBJ2-1, with 12 bases that match TRBD2. The CDR3 totals 15 residues. Germline V lookup: CDR1 LGHNA, CDR2 YSLEER. Trimming removed 4 bases from V and 5 bases from J; junction bases left unmatched: 3. The CDR3 bases are TGCGCCAGCAGCCGAGGACTAGCGGGAAACAATGAGCAGTTCTTC. This sequence encodes CASSRGLAGNNEQFF.

The V call is TRBV19, the J call TRBJ1-5, with 10 bases that match TRBD1. Germline assignment: CDR1 LNHDA and CDR2 SQIVND (reference sequence). The CDR3 spans 17 residues. V was clipped by 5 bases and J by 0 bases; unmatched bases: 7. The CDR3 protein is CASSDRDRGFSNQPQHF. In DNA form, the CDR3 reads TGTGCCAGTAGTGACCGGGACAGGGGATTTAGCAATCAGCCCCAGCATTTT.